The 17 T cell receptor beta chains in this list originate from one sample, sequenced in a study of control samples from healthy donors and cancer patients (TCRdb year 2020). Library preparation used the immunoSEQ multiplex PCR assay. This immuneACCESS table, as held by TCRdb, lists in-frame sequences with V and J called but not all clones. Of the missing ones, under half trace to an unresolved V gene in checked studies; the others have no known cause. This sample comprises about 120,000 clones, around 88% of them detected only once. The top ten constitute approximately 3.5% of the sample. What was sequenced was blood. These receptors all stem from a man aged 35 to 55 in good health.

The V and J genes are TRBV5-1 and TRBJ2-6, with no clear D. Deletions cut 7 bases from V and 0 bases from J, with 5 bases between. The germline V gene encodes CDR1 SGHRS and CDR2 YFSETQ. The CDR3 is 13 amino acids. CDR3 DNA sequence: TGCGCCAGCGGAGTCTCTGGGGCCAACGTCCTGACTTTC. Translation gives CASGVSGANVLTF.

The V gene is TRBV14, the J gene TRBJ2-7, with a tentative D call TRBD1 (5 bases). Germline-derived CDR1 and CDR2 are SGHDN and FVKESK. The CDR3 runs 15 residues. The V gene lost 1 base and the J gene lost 3 bases, with 13 bases spanning the gap. CDR3 bases: TGTGCCAGCAGCCAAGGGATGGGCAGGGTCTACGAGCAGTACTTC. Amino acids: CASSQGMGRVYEQYF.

The chain carries TRBV3-1 (or the pseudogene TRBV3-2) and TRBJ2-1; D is undetermined. The CDR3 is 14 amino acids. With 7 bases removed from V and 0 bases from J, the gap between germline ends came to 10 bases. The germline gives CDR1 LGHDT, CDR2 YNNKEL (reference sequence). CDR3 loop: CASKRRSSYNEQFF. The CDR3 nucleotides are TGTGCCAGCAAACGACGGAGCTCCTACAATGAGCAGTTCTTC.

The chain joins TRBV3-1 (or the pseudogene TRBV3-2) to TRBJ1-1; 8 positions agree with TRBD1. The CDR3 runs 15 residues. The J segment lost 8 bases and the V segment lost 0 bases, leaving 8 bases of the junction unmatched. Germline V gives CDR1 LGHDT, CDR2 YNNKEL (reference sequence). The CDR3 loop reads CASSQDLRTGIEAFF. The CDR3 region has the DNA TGTGCCAGCAGCCAAGATCTTAGGACAGGGATAGAAGCTTTCTTT.

Comments on this clone: The same CDR3 arises from other DNA sequences in this sample as well. The rearrangement uses TRBV7-3 and TRBJ2-2, with D possibly being TRBD1 or TRBD2 (6 bases each). V was pared by 6 bases and J by 0 bases, with 11 bases between. The germline V gene has CDR1 SGHTA and CDR2 FQGTGA. This CDR3 region has 15 residues. As DNA, the CDR3 is TGTGCCAGCAGGAAGGGGGGTTCGAACACCGGGGAGCTGTTTTTT. This encodes CASRKGGSNTGELFF.

The chain is built from TRBV7-9 and TRBJ2-4; D unresolved. Germline CDR1 and CDR2: SEHNR and FQNEAQ (reference sequence). Trimming left V 1 base short and J 3 bases short, with 13 bases between. The CDR3 totals 16 residues. CDR3 sequence (DNA): TGTGCCAGCAGCTTAGTGGATGTGGGGTACAAAAACATTCAGTACTTC. This gives the protein CASSLVDVGYKNIQYF.

The gene calls are TRBV3-1 (or the pseudogene TRBV3-2) and TRBJ2-5, with D perhaps TRBD2 (7 bases). Trimming cost V 3 bases and J 5 bases, with 19 bases left between them. The CDR3 consists of 16 residues. Germline CDR1 LGHDT, CDR2 YNNKEL (reference sequence). CDR3: CASSHLRGAVRETQYF. The CDR3 DNA sequence: TGTGCCAGCAGCCATTTACGGGGGGCGGTTAGGGAGACCCAGTACTTC.

The chain has TRBV3-1 (or the pseudogene TRBV3-2) and TRBJ2-1; TRBD2 matches at 10 bases. J lost 6 bases, V lost 3 bases, and 5 bases had no gene match. Germline CDR1 is LGHDT and CDR2 is YNNKEL (reference sequence). This CDR3 has 15 amino acids. Here the CDR3 DNA reads TGTGCCAGCAGCCACTGGGCTAGCGGGGGCAATGAGCAGTTCTTC. It encodes CASSHWASGGNEQFF.

The V call is TRBV3-1 (or the pseudogene TRBV3-2), the J call TRBJ2-1; D possibly uses TRBD1 or TRBD2 (6 bases each). Trimming removed 4 bases from V and 7 bases from J, with 17 bases in between. There are 15 residues in the CDR3. Germline assignment: CDR1 LGHDT and CDR2 YNNKEL (reference sequence). Written as DNA, the CDR3 is TGTGCCAGCAGCCTCTATACCGGGGGCGGGAATGAGCAGTTCTTC. The encoded protein is CASSLYTGGGNEQFF.

The J gene is TRBJ1-1, the V gene TRBV4-1; D gene unclear. The CDR3 totals 13 residues. V gave up 1 base and J gave up 1 base, with 4 bases separating them. The V gene's germline CDR1 is MGHRA and CDR2 YSYEKL. The CDR3 coding sequence is TGCGCCAGCAGCCAAGTGGGGAACACTGAAGCTTTCTTT. It yields the protein CASSQVGNTEAFF.

This clone has just one count. This sequence joins TRBV7-9 and TRBJ2-1; a weak D match, TRBD1 (6 bases). Trimming removed 10 bases from V and 8 bases from J, with 15 bases in between. Germline loops: CDR1 SEHNR, CDR2 FQNEAQ (reference sequence). There are 12 residues in the CDR3. For the CDR3, the DNA is TGTGCCACCGGTACAGGGTGGGATGAGCAGTTCTTC. It specifies CATGTGWDEQFF.

The V call is TRBV13, the J call TRBJ1-1; D is perhaps TRBD1 (6 bases). V shed 5 bases and J shed 0 bases, with 25 bases lying between them. Germline V gene sequence: CDR1 PRHDT, CDR2 FYEKMQ (reference sequence). The CDR3 runs to 19 residues. CDR3 region: CASSPSPRTAGRLNTEAFF. Here the CDR3 DNA reads TGTGCCAGCAGCCCATCCCCGCGGACAGCGGGACGATTGAACACTGAAGCTTTCTTT.

V is TRBV12-3 or TRBV12-4 and J is TRBJ1-5; D is perhaps TRBD1 (5 bases). The CDR3 is made up of 13 amino acids. V was trimmed by 3 bases and J by 6 bases, leaving 9 bases between them. CDR3 bases: TGTGCCAGCAGTTTGCAGGGTCTTCAGCCCCAGCATTTT. Encoded protein: CASSLQGLQPQHF.

This clone showed up just once. The chain employs TRBV27 and TRBJ1-1; 7 bases fit TRBD1. This CDR3 has 14 residues. The V segment lost 5 bases and the J segment 2 bases; nucleotides outside the gene matches: 5. Per the germline V gene, CDR1 is MNHEY and CDR2 is SMNVEV (reference sequence). For the CDR3, the DNA is TGTGCCAGCAGTCCCCGACAGGGAAACACTGAAGCTTTCTTT. This codes for CASSPRQGNTEAFF.

CDR3 sequence reads: CAWSAGAGTEAFF. The CDR3 DNA follows: TGTGCCTGGAGTGCCGGAGCGGGCACTGAAGCTTTCTTT. This chain connects TRBV30 to TRBJ1-1; D not resolved. Between the trimmed V and J ends, which lost 1 base and 4 bases, there was a span of 10 bases. CDR1 is GTSNPN and CDR2 is SVGIG in the germline V gene (reference sequence). The CDR3 runs 13 residues.

The chain carries TRBV2 and TRBJ1-5; TRBD1 agrees at 10 bases. The germline CDR1 and CDR2 sequences are SNHLY and FYNNEI. The CDR3 consists of 15 residues. Trimming cost V 6 bases and J 2 bases; bases outside gene matches: 4. This chain's CDR3 is CASSAGTGGNQPQHF. The CDR3 region has the DNA TGTGCCAGCAGCGCCGGGACAGGGGGCAATCAGCCCCAGCATTTT.

The chain links TRBV7-9 to TRBJ1-1; TRBD1 aligns across 7 bases. Germline loops: CDR1 SEHNR, CDR2 FQNEAQ (reference sequence). This CDR3 comprises 15 residues. Losses at the gene ends were 5 bases for V and 1 base for J; bases not matched to a gene: 7. The DNA of the CDR3 is TGTGCCAGCAGCCTGCAGACAGGGAAGAACACTGAAGCTTTCTTT. This codes for CASSLQTGKNTEAFF.